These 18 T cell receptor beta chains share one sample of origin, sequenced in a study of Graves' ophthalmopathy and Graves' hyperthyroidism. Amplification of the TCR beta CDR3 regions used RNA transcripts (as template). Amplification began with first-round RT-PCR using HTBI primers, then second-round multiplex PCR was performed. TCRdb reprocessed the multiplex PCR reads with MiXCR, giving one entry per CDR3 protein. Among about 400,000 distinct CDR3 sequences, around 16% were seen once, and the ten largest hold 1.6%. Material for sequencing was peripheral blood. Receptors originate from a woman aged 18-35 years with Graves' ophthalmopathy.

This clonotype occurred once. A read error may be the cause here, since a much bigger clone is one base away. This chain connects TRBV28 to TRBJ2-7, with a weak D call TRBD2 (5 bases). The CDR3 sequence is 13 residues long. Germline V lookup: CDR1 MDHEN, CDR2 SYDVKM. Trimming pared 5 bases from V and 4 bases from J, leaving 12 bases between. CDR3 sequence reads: CASSPVREYEQYF. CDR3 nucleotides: TGTGCCAGCAGTCCCGTCCGGGAATACGAGCAGTACTTC. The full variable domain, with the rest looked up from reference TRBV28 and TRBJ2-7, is DVKVTQSSRYLVKRTGEKVFLECVQDMDHENMFWYRQDPGLGLRLIYFSYDVKMKEKGDIPEGYSVSREKKERFSLILESASTNQTSMYLCASSPVREYEQYFGPGTRLTVT.

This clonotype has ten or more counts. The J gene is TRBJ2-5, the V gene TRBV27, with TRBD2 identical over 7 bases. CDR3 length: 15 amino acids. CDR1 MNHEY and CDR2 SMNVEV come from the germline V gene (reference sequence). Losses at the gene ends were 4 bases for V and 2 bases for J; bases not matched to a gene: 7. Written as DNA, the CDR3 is TGTGCCAGCAGTTGGGGAGGGGCTCAACAAGAGACCCAGTACTTC. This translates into CASSWGGAQQETQYF.

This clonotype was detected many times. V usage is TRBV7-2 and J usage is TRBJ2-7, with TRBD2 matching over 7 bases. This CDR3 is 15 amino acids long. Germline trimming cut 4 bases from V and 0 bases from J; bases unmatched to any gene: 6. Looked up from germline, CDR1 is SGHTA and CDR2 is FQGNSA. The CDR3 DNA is TGTGCCAGCAGCTCCGCGTCGGGAGGCTCCTACGAGCAGTACTTC. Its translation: CASSSASGGSYEQYF.

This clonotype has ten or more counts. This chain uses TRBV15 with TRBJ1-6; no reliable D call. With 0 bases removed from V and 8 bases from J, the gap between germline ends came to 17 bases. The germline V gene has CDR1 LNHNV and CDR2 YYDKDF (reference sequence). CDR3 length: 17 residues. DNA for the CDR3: TGTGCCACCAGCAGAGATAGCGGGATATCAAGGGATTCACCCCTCCACTTT. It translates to CATSRDSGISRDSPLHF.

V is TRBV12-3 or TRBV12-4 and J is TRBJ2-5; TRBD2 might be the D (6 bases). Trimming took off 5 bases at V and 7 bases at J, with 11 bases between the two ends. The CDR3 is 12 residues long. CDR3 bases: TGTGCCAGCAGTGGCTTGGGGGGGACCCAGTACTTC. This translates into CASSGLGGTQYF.

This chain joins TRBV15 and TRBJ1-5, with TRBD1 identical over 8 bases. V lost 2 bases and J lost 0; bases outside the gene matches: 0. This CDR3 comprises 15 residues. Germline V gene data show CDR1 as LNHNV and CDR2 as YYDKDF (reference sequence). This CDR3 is CATSRTGGSNQPQHF. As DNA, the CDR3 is TGTGCCACCAGCAGAACAGGGGGTAGCAATCAGCCCCAGCATTTT.

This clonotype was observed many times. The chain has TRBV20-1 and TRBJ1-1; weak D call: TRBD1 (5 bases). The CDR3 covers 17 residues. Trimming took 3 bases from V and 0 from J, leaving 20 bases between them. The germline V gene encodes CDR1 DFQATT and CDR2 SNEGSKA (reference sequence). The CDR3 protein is CSASYGQGFVVNTEAFF. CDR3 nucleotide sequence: TGCAGTGCTAGCTATGGGCAGGGTTTTGTGGTGAACACTGAAGCTTTCTTT.

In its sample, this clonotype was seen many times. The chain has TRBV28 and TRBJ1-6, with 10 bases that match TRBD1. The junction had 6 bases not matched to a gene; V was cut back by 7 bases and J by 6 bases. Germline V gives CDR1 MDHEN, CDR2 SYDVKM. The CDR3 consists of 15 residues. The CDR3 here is CASNNWDRGNSPLHF. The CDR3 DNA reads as TGTGCCAGCAATAATTGGGACAGGGGTAATTCACCCCTCCACTTT.

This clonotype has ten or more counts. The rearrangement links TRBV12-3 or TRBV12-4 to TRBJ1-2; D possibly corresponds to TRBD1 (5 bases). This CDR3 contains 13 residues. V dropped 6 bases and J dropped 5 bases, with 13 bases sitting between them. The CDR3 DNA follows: TGTGCCAGCAGCTTGTTACAGGAGTATGGCTACACCTTC. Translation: CASSLLQEYGYTF.

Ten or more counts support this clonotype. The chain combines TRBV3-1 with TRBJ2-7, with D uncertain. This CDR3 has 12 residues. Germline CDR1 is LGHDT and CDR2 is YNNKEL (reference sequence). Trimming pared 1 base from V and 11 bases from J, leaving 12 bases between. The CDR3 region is CASSQGEGREYF. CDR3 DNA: TGTGCCAGCAGCCAAGGGGAAGGCCGAGAGTACTTC.

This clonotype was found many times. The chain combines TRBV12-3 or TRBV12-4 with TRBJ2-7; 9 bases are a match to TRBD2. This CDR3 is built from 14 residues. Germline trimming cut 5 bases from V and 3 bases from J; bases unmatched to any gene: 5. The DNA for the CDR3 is TGTGCCAGCAGTACGCGGGGGGGGAACTACGAGCAGTACTTC. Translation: CASSTRGGNYEQYF.

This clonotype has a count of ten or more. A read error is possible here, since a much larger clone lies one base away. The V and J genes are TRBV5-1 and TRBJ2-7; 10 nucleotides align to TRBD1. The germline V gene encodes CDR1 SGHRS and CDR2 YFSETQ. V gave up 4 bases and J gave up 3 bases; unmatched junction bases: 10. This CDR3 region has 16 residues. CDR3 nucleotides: TGCGCCAGCAGCCTCAATTCGGGACAGGGGATCTACGAGCAGTACTTC. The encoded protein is CASSLNSGQGIYEQYF. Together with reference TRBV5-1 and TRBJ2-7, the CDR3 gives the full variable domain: KAGVTQTPRYLIKTRGQQVTLSCSPISGHRSVSWYQQTPGQGLQFLFEYFSETQRNKGNFPGRFSGRQFSNSRSEMNVSTLELGDSALYLCASSLNSGQGIYEQYFGPGTRLTVT.

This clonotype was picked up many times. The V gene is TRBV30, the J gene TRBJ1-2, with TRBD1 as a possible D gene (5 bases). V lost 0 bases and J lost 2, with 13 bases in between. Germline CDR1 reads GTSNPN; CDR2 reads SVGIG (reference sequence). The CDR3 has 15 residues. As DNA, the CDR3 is TGTGCCTGGAGTGTTCTGGCGGACACCAACTATGGCTACACCTTC. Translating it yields CAWSVLADTNYGYTF.

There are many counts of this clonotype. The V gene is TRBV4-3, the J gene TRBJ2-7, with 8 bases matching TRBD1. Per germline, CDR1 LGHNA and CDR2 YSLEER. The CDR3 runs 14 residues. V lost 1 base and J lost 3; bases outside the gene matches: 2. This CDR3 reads CASSQGRGLYEQYF. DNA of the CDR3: TGCGCCAGCAGCCAAGGCAGGGGGCTCTACGAGCAGTACTTC.

DNA for the CDR3: TGTGCCAGCAGCTTACACGGTAGCGGGACAGGGGGTTCACCCCTCCACTTT. Protein sequence: CASSLHGSGTGGSPLHF. V gene TRBV7-3 combines with J gene TRBJ1-6; 11 bases match TRBD1. The CDR3 extends over 17 amino acids. Trimming took 2 bases from V and 9 from J; bases not matched to a gene: 9. The germline V gene encodes CDR1 SGHTA and CDR2 FQGTGA.

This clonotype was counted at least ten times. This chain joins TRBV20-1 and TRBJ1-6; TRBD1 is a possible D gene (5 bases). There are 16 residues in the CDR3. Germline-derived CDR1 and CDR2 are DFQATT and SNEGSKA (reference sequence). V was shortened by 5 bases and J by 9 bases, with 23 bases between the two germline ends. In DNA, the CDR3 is TGCAGTGCTTCCCCCCAGACGCAGGGCGTAGGTTCACCCCTCCACTTT. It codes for CSASPQTQGVGSPLHF.

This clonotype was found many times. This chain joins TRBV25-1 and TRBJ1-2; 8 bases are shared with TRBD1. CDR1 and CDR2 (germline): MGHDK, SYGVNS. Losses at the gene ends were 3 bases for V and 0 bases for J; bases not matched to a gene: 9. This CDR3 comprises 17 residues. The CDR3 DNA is TGTGCCAGCAGTGACCGGGACAGGTCCTTAGCTAACTATGGCTACACCTTC. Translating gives CASSDRDRSLANYGYTF.

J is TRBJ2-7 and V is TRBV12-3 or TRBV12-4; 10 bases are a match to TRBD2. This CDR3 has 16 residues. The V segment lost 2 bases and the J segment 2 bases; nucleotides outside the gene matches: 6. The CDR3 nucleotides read TGTGCCAGCAGTTTAATGAGCGGGAGGGGGGCCTACGAGCAGTACTTC. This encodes CASSLMSGRGAYEQYF.